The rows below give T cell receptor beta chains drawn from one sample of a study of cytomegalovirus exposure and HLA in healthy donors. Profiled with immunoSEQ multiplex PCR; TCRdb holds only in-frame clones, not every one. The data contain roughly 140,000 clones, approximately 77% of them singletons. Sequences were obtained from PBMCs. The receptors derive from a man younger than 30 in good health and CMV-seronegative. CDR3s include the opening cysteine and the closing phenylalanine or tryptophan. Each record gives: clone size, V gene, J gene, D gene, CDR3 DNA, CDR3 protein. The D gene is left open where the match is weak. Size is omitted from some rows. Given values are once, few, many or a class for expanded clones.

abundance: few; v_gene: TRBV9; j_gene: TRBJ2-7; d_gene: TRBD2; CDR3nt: TGTGCCAGCAGCGAGGGACTAGCGGACTCCTACGAGCAGTACTTC; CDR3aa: CASSEGLADSYEQYF
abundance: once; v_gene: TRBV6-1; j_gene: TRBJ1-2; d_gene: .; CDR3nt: TGTGCCAGCAGGGAGGGGAGGTATGGCTACACCTTC; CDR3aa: CASREGRYGYTF
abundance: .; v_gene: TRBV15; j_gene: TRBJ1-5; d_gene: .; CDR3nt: TGTGCCACCAGCAGAGATACAGGGTCCCGTCAGCCCCAGCATTTT; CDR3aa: CATSRDTGSRQPQHF
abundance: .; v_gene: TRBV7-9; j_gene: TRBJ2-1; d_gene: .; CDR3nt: TGTTCCAGCATACCCAGTTGGGGAGGGGGGGTACCCAGCAATGAGCAGTTCTTC; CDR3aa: CSSIPSWGGGVPSNEQFF
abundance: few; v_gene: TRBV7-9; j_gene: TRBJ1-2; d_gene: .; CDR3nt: TGTGCCAGCAGACGGACAGAATATGGCTACACCTTC; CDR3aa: CASRRTEYGYTF
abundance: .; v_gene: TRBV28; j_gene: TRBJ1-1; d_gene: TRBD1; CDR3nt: TGTGCCAGCAGTCGCAGGGGGCTGGGTAGCACTGAAGCTTTCTTT; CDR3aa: CASSRRGLGSTEAFF
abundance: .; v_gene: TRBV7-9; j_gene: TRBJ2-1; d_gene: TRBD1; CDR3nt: TGTGCCAGCAGCTTAGGGGTTGGACCGGGACAGGAGTTTAATGAGCAGTTCTTC; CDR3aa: CASSLGVGPGQEFNEQFF
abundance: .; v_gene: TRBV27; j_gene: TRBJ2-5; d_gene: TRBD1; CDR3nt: TGTGCCAGCAGTCAGGAACGACAGGGGCAAGAGACCCAGTACTTC; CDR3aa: CASSQERQGQETQYF
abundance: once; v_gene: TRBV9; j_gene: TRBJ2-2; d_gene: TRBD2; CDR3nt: TGTGCCAGCAGCGTAGCGCTAGCGGGAGACGGCGGTAGGACCGGGGAGCTGTTTTTT; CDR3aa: CASSVALAGDGGRTGELFF
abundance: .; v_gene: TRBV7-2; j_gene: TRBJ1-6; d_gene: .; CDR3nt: TGTGCCAGCAGCTTTAAGGAGGGTAATTCACCCCTCCACTTT; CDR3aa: CASSFKEGNSPLHF
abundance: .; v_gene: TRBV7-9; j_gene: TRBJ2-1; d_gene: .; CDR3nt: TGTTCCAGCACCCAGTGGGGGCAGGCAAATGAGCAGTTCTTC; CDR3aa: CSSTQWGQANEQFF
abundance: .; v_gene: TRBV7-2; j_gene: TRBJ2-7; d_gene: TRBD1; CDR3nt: TGTGCCAGCAGCCCTGGACAGGCCCAGTACTACGAGCAGTACTTC; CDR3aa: CASSPGQAQYYEQYF
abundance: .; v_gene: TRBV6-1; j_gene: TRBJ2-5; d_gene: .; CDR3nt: TGTGCCAGCAGTGGCGGAGGGACAGCTCAAGAGACCCAGTACTTC; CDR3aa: CASSGGGTAQETQYF
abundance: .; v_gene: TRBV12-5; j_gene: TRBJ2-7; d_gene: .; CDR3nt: TGTGCTAGTGGTTTGGCTTCCGGGACACCTTACTACGAGCAGTACTTC; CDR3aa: CASGLASGTPYYEQYF
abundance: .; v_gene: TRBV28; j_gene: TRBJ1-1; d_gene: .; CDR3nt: TGTGCCAGCAGGCCTTACGGGACACCTCGCCGGGGCTTGAACACTGAAGCTTTCTTT; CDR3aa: CASRPYGTPRRGLNTEAFF
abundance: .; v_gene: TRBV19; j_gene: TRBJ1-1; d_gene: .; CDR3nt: TGTGCCAGTACCTCCGGTCGGAACACTGAAGCTTTCTTT; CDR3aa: CASTSGRNTEAFF
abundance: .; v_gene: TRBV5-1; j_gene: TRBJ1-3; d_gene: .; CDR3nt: TGCGCCAGCAGCTTGAGGACGCTCCAGGGGTACTCTGGAAACACCATATATTTT; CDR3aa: CASSLRTLQGYSGNTIYF
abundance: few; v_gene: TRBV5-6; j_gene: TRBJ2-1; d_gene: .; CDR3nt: TGTGCCAGCGGCTCTACCACACTAAAAAATGAGCAGTTCTTC; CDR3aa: CASGSTTLKNEQFF
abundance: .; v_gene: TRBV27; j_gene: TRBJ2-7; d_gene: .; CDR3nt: TGTGCCAGCAGTTCCAAGCGGGCAACCTACGAGCAGTACTTC; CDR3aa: CASSSKRATYEQYF
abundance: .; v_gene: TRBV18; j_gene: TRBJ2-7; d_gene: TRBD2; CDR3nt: TGTGCCAGCTCACGACCGGGACTAGCGGGAGGGTCCCTACGACAGCAGTACTTC; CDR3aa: CASSRPGLAGGSLRQQYF
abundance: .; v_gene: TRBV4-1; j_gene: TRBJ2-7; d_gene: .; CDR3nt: TGCGCCAGCAGCCAGCGCCCGACAGGCAGATACGAGCAGTACTTC; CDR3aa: CASSQRPTGRYEQYF
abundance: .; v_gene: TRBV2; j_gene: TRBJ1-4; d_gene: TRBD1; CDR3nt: TGTGCCAGCAGTGAATCTGCGCCAGGGGGCGAAAAACTGTTTTTT; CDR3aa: CASSESAPGGEKLFF
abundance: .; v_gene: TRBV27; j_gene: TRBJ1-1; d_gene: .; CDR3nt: TGTGCCAGCAGTATGACAGCTATGAACACTGAAGCTTTCTTT; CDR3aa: CASSMTAMNTEAFF
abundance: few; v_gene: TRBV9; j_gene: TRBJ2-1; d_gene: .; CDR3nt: TGTGCCAGCAGCGTAGGGGGGGGCGGGAGCTCCTACAATGAGCAGTTCTTC; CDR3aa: CASSVGGGGSSYNEQFF
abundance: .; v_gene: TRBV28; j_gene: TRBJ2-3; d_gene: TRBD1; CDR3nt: TGTGCCAGCAGCCGGGACAGGGCCACAGATACGCAGTATTTT; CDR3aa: CASSRDRATDTQYF
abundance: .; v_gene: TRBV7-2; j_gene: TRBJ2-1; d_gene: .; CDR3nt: TGTGCCAGCAGCTTAGGGAGATGGGTGGGCCAGCGGTCCTACAATGAGCAGTTCTTC; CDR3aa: CASSLGRWVGQRSYNEQFF
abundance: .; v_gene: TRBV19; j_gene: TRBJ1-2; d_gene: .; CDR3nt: TGTGCCAGTAGTCTACCGGGAAACTATGGCTACACCTTC; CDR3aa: CASSLPGNYGYTF
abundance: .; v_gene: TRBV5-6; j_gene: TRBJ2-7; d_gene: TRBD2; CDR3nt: TGTGCCAGCAGCTCCCCTGCTAGCGGAAGCTCCTACGAGCAGTACTTC; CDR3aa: CASSSPASGSSYEQYF
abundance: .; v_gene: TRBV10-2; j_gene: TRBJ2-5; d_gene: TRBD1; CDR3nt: TGCGCCAGCAGTGGACAGGGGCAGGGGACCCAGTACTTC; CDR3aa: CASSGQGQGTQYF
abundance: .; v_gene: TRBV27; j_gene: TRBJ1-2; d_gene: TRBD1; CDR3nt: TGTGCCAGCAGGATCACAGGGGCGGCTAACTATGGCTACACCTTC; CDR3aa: CASRITGAANYGYTF
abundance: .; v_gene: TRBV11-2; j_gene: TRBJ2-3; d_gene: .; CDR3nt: TGTGCCAGCAGCGCCAAGGGGGCGGGGCCCACAGATACGCAGTATTTT; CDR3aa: CASSAKGAGPTDTQYF
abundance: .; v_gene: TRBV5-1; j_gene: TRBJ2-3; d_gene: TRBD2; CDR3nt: TGCGCCAGCAGCTTCTCAGGGAGCGGGGCCCGGTATTTT; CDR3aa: CASSFSGSGARYF
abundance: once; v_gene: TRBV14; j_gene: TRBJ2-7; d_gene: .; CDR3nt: TGTGCCAGCAGCCAAGGGGCTGGAAACTACGAGCAGTACTTC; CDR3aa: CASSQGAGNYEQYF